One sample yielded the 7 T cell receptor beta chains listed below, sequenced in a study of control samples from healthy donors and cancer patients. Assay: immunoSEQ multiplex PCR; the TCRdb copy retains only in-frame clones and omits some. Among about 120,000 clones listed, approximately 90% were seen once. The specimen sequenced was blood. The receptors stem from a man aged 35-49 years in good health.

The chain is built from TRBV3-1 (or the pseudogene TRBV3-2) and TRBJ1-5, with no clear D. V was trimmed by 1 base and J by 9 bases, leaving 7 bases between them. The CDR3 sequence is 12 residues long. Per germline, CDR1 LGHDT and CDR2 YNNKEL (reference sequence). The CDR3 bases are TGTGCCAGCAGCCAAGGTGGGCGGCCCCAGCATTTT. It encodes CASSQGGRPQHF.

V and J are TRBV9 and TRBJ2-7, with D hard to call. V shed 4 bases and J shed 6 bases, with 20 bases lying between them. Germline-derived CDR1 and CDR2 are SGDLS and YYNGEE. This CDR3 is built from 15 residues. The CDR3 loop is CASSPSVDAIGEQYF. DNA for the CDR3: TGTGCCAGCAGCCCGTCGGTGGACGCGATAGGCGAGCAGTACTTC.

This chain's CDR3 is CASGRADTQYF. CDR3 nucleotides: TGCGCCAGCGGCAGGGCTGATACGCAGTATTTT. The genes are TRBV23-1 and TRBJ2-3; D perhaps matches TRBD1 (5 bases). TRBV23-1 is known as an ORF, though its function is uncertain. The CDR3 is 11 residues long. V was pared by 8 bases and J by 6 bases, with 9 bases between.

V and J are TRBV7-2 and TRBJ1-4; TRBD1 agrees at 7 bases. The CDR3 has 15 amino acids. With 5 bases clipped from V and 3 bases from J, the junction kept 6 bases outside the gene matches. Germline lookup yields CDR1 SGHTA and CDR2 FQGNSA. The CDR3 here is CASSPFTGANEKLFF. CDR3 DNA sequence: TGTGCCAGCAGCCCCTTTACAGGGGCTAATGAAAAACTGTTTTTT.

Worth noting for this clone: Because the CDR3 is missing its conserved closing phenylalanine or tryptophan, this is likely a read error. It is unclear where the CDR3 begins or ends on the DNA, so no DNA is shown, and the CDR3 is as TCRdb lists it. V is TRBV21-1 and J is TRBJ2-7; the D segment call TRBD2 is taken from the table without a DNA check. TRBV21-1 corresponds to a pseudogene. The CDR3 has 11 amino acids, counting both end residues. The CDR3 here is CASSTWTGLGR.

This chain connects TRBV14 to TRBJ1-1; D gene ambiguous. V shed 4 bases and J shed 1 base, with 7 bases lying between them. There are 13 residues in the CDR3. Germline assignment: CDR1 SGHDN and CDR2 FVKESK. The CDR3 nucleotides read TGTGCCAGCAGCCTCTTCGGGAACACTGAAGCTTTCTTT. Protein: CASSLFGNTEAFF.

As DNA, the CDR3 is TGTGCCAGCAGTTACTTAGGGGTCGGCGAGCAGTACTTC. Translated: CASSYLGVGEQYF. The rearrangement uses TRBV2 and TRBJ2-7, with D possibly being TRBD1 (5 bases). CDR1 is SNHLY, CDR2 FYNNEI, per germline. V lost 5 bases to trimming and J lost 6 bases, with 14 bases between them. This CDR3 comprises 13 residues.